This T cell receptor beta chain was sequenced for a study of response to subunit inactivated influenza vaccine. Looked up from germline, CDR1 is LGHDT and CDR2 is YNNKEL (reference sequence). V lost 0 bases and J 11 bases, leaving 14 bases between the germline ends. This CDR3 region has 13 residues. In TCRdb, the RT-PCR reads were re-called with MiXCR into one record per CDR3 protein. Seen here are over 800,000 distinct CDR3 sequences, around 20% observed once, and the top ten hold more than 8.5%. With regard to this clonotype: Its antigen remains unknown.

Broader study findings: Authors suggested that a seasonal influenza vaccination recruits few new T cells each time.

The chain carries TRBV3-1 and TRBJ2-7; maybe TRBD2 (5 bases). The sequence derives from a man aged 50-60 years who received an inactivated influenza vaccine. The specimen was PBMCs from blood, collected roughly 5 days after vaccination. The CDR3 reads CASSQDRITGKYF. CDR3 nucleotide sequence: TGTGCCAGCAGCCAAGATCGGATTACGGGGAAGTACTTC.